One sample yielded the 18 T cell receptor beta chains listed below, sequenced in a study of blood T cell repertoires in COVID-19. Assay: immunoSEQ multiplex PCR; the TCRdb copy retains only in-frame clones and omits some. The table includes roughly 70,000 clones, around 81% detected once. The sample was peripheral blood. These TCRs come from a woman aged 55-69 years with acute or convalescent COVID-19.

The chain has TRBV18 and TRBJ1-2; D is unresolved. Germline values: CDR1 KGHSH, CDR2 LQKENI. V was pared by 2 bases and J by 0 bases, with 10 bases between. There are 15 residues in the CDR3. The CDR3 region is CASSPAWRSNYGYTF. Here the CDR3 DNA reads TGTGCCAGCTCACCAGCGTGGCGGTCTAACTATGGCTACACCTTC.

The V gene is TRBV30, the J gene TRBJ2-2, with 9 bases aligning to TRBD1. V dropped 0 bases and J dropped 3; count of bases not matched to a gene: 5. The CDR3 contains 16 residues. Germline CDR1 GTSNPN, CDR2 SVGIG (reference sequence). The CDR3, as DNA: TGTGCCTGGAGTGTACGACAGGGGGTAGACACCGGGGAGCTGTTTTTT. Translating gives CAWSVRQGVDTGELFF.

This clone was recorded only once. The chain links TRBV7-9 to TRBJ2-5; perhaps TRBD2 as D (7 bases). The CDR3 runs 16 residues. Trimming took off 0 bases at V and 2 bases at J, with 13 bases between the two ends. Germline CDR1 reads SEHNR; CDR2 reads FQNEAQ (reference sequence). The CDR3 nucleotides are TGTGCCAGCAGCTTAGCGTTCGGGGGGCTTCAAGAGACCCAGTACTTC. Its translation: CASSLAFGGLQETQYF.

The CDR3, as DNA: TGCGCCAGCAGCGCGTCCCGGGACAGGGGGTTGTCGGCCCAGTACTTC. Amino acid sequence: CASSASRDRGLSAQYF. The V and J genes are TRBV5-1 and TRBJ2-5, with 11 bases matching TRBD1. The V gene's germline CDR1 is SGHRS and CDR2 YFSETQ. Losses at the gene ends were 4 bases for V and 9 bases for J; bases not matched to a gene: 14. The CDR3 spans 16 residues.

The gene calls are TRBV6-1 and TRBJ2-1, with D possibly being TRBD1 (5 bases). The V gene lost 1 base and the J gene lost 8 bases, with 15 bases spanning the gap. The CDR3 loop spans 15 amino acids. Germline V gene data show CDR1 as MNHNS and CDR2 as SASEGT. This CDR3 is CASSEGQSFIYEQFF. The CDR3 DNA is TGTGCCAGCAGTGAAGGACAGTCGTTTATCTATGAGCAGTTCTTC.

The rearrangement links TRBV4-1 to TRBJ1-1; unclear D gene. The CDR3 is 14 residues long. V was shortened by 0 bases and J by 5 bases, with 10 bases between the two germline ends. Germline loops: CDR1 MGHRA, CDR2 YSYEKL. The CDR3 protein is CASSQEAAGTEAFF. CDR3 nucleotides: TGCGCCAGCAGCCAAGAGGCAGCGGGGACTGAAGCTTTCTTT.

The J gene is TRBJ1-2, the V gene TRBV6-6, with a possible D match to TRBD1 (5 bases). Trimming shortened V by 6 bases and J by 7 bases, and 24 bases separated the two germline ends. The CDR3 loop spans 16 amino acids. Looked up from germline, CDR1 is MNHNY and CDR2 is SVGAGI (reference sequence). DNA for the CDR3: TGTGCCAGCAGCTCTCCTGAGACAAGGGGATTTACTGGCTACACCTTC. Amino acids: CASSSPETRGFTGYTF.

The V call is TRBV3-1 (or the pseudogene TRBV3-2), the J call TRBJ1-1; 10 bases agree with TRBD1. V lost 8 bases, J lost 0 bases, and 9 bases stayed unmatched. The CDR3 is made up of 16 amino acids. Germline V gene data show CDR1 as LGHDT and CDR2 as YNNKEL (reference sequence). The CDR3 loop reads CASRTGTGDMNTEAFF. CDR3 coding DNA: TGTGCCAGCCGAACCGGGACAGGGGACATGAACACTGAAGCTTTCTTT.

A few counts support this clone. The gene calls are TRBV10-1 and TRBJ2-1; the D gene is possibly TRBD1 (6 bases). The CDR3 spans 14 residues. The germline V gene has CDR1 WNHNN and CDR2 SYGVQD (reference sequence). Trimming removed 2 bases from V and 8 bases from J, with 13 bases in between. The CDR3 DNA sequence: TGCGCCAGCAGTGAGGGTTCAGGGGTGGATGAGCAGTTCTTC. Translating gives CASSEGSGVDEQFF.

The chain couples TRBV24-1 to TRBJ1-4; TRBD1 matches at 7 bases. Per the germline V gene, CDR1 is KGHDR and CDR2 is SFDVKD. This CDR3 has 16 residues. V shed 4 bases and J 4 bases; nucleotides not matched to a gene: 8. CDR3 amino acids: CATSDPGTEINEKLFF. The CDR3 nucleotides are TGTGCCACCAGTGACCCCGGGACAGAGATTAATGAAAAACTGTTTTTT.

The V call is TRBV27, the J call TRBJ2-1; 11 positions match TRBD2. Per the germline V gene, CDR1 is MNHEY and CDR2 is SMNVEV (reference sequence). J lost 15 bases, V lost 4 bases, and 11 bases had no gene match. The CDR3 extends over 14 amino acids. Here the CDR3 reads CASSYKLAGAPLFF. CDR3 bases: TGTGCCAGCAGTTACAAACTAGCGGGGGCCCCACTGTTCTTC.

CDR3 residues: CASSPAAVATNEKLFF. CDR3 sequence (DNA): TGTGCCAGCAGCCCAGCGGCCGTCGCAACTAATGAAAAACTGTTTTTT. The chain has TRBV7-8 and TRBJ1-4, with no clear D. V dropped 5 bases and J dropped 0 bases, with 13 bases sitting between them. Germline V gene data show CDR1 as SGHVS and CDR2 as FQNEAQ. This CDR3 has 16 residues.

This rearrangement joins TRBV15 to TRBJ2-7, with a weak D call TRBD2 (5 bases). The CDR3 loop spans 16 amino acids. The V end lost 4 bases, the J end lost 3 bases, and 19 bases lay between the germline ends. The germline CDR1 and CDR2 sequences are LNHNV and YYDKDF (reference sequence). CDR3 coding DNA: TGTGCCACCAGCACCAGTGGCGGAGGTCCAGGCTACGAGCAGTACTTC. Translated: CATSTSGGGPGYEQYF.

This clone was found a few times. CDR3 coding DNA: TGTGCCACCAGTGATCCCATGCGGAGTGAGCAGTTCTTC. Amino acids: CATSDPMRSEQFF. The chain is built from TRBV24-1 and TRBJ2-1; D unclear. The CDR3 is made up of 13 amino acids. V shed 3 bases and J shed 9 bases, with 11 bases lying between them. Germline CDR1 KGHDR, CDR2 SFDVKD.

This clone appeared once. CDR3 in amino acids: CASSLSGNTIYF. CDR3 DNA sequence: TGCGCCAGCTCCCTCTCTGGAAACACCATATATTTT. The rearrangement uses TRBV4-1 and TRBJ1-3; no reliable D call. Germline V CDR1 and CDR2: MGHRA, YSYEKL. V gave up 8 bases and J gave up 0 bases, with 5 bases separating them. This CDR3 is 12 amino acids long.

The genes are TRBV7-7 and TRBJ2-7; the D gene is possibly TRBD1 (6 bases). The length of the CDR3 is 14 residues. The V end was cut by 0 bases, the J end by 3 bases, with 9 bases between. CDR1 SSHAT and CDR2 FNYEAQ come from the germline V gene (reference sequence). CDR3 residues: CASSLAQGLYEQYF. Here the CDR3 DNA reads TGTGCCAGCAGCTTAGCACAGGGCCTCTACGAGCAGTACTTC.

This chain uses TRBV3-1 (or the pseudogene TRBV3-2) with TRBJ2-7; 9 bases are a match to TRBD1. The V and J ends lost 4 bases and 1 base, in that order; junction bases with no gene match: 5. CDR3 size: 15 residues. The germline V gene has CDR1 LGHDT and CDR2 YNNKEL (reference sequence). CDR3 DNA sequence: TGTGCCAGCAGCCCCGGACAGGGGCGATCCTACGAGCAGTACTTC. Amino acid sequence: CASSPGQGRSYEQYF.

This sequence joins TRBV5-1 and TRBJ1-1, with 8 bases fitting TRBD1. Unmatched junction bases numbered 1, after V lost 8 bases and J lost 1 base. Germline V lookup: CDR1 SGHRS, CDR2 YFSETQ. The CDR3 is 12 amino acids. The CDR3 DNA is TGCGCCAGTGGACAGGGGAACACTGAAGCTTTCTTT. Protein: CASGQGNTEAFF.